The 5 T cell receptor beta chains in this list originate from one sample, sequenced in a study of CXCR3-negative and CXCR3-positive naive CD8 T cells. Study results and limitations: Naive cells positive for CXCR3 carried more hydrophobic TRB CDR3s than CXCR3-negative ones.

All TRB cDNA libraries came from 5' RACE performed with UMI labels. TCRdb processed the 5' RACE reads again and assigns one entry to each CDR3 protein, with no DNA. Here the sample table reports over 150,000 distinct CDR3 sequences. These TCRs' antigens remain unknown. The sample consisted of naive CXCR3+ CD8+ T cells from blood. Indicated subset: CD45RO-CCR7+CD27+CD95- naive CD8+ T cells expressing CXCR3 (TNR3+). The receptors were sampled from a human donor in good health. Some clones in this sample may be carry-over from other donors' samples.

CDR3 region: CASSERFWAASGLAKNIQYF. The chain uses TRBV2 and TRBJ2-4; TCRdb's D call, TRBD2, is unchecked because there is no DNA. The CDR3 runs to 20 residues. From germline, CDR1 is SNHLY and CDR2 FYNNEI. The entire variable domain, with the rest obtained from reference TRBV2 and TRBJ2-4, is as follows: EPEVTQTPSHQVTQMGQEVILRCVPISNHLYFYWYRQILGQKVEFLVSFYNNEISEKSEIFDDQFSVERPDGSNFTLKIRSTKLEDSAMYFCASSERFWAASGLAKNIQYFGAGTRLSVL.

The J gene is TRBJ1-2, the V gene TRBV29-1; the TCRdb call, TRBD1, lacks DNA for checking. The CDR3 is 14 amino acids. CDR1 is SQVTM, CDR2 ANQGSEA, per germline. The CDR3 reads CSAGEQGGLYGYTF.

This chain uses TRBV28 with TRBJ1-1; with no DNA, the TCRdb D assignment of TRBD1 cannot be verified. Germline CDR1 reads MDHEN; CDR2 reads SYDVKM. The CDR3 has 18 residues. CDR3: CARRDPWLAGGWDTEAFF.

J is TRBJ2-2 and V is TRBV28; checking the TCRdb D call of TRBD2 is not possible without DNA. This CDR3 is built from 17 residues. Germline CDR1 and CDR2: MDHEN and SYDVKM. CDR3 loop: CASSLSISGSGTGELFF.

The V gene is TRBV28, the J gene TRBJ2-1; TCRdb gives TRBD2 as the D gene, but with no DNA this cannot be confirmed. The CDR3 is made up of 15 amino acids. CDR1 and CDR2 from the germline V gene are MDHEN and SYDVKM. This chain's CDR3 is CASSPTPSGTLLGFF.